The present T cell receptor beta chain was sequenced within a study of T cell responses to AZD1222 COVID-19 vaccine listed by TCRdb under 2021. Notes on the research overall: AZD1222 recipients given second doses at about 4 weeks or at about 12 weeks were pooled, since spike-specific TCR depth and breadth were not found to differ between the two schedules. A total of over 230 trial participants underwent TCR sequencing, of whom 207 had received two doses of AZD1222 and around 26 had received two doses of the MenACWY control vaccine. Enrollment into the trials was organized by age into subgroups of 18-55, 56-69 and 70-plus years, and those subgroups contained about 160, 30 and 59 TCR-sequenced participants, respectively.

Overall study results and their limits: In the small 56-69-year group, the increase in depth fell short of significance, most likely because of low power. Participants were mostly white British and included more females than males, and it was suggested by the authors that clonal diversity may have been underestimated. No day 14 peak-response samples were available, so repertoires were characterized only after the peak T cell response. Conclusions about previously exposed vaccinees were limited because only a handful of AZD1222 recipients were SARS-CoV-2 seropositive at baseline. After two AZD1222 doses, both the breadth and the depth of spike-specific TCRs were significantly higher than at day 0 and than in MenACWY recipients. Vaccine-associated CD4 TCRs spanned the whole spike protein, with dominant responses in regions 160-218 and 743-854. Nearly half of unique spike-specific TCRs reportedly recognized epitopes outside regions mutated in the B.1.351 and B.1.1.7 variants.

The time point label for this specimen denotes: baseline before first vaccination. Vaccinee samples were obtained from the UK trials COV001 and COV002, which included a single-blind randomized controlled phase 2/3 trial of AZD1222 (ChAdOx1 nCoV-19) in healthy adults. For TCRbeta chain sequencing, PBMC samples were collected from trial participants at day 0 and at day 28 after the second dose. The CDR3 regions of human TCRbeta chains were subjected to immunosequencing. The study's processing was this. TCRs in the repertoires were compared against a reference library of SARS-CoV-2-specific TCRs that had been generated with the MIRA antigen-specificity platform. Breadth was defined as the fraction of unique TCRs that were SARS-CoV-2-associated, and depth was defined as the fraction of total T cells that were SARS-CoV-2-associated. Using the MIRA data, each spike-specific TCR was assigned both to the spike region to which the TCR was reactive and to a CD4 or CD8 class. Log10-transformed breadth and depth values were compared by one-way ANOVA with Sidak's multiple comparisons tests. This immuneACCESS table, as held by TCRdb, lists in-frame sequences with V and J called but not all clones. Of the missing ones, under half trace to an unresolved V gene in checked studies; the others have no known cause. The V and J calls and clone size were taken over from that table, and D and trimming were inferred from the DNA. This sample gives around 180,000 clones in total; approximately 92% of them show up just once. Of the sample, about 10% falls within the top ten clones.

Details on this clone: The clone's antigen remains unknown. No qualities accompany the bases; no much larger clone lies one base away.

Source: peripheral blood, taken on day 0 of AZD1222 vaccination. The receptor was derived from an adult in good health.

CDR3 sequence: CASSSGQANAEAFF. The DNA sequence reads TGTGCCAGCAGTTCGGGACAGGCAAACGCTGAAGCTTTCTTT. In this chain, TRBV6-5 is recombined with TRBJ1-1; 8 central nucleotides agree with TRBD1. The CDR3 holds 14 amino acids from the cysteine to the phenylalanine. Only the CDR3 portion is preserved as DNA: 42 bases, with reading frame beginning at the first base. V and J are trimmed by 4 bases and 6 bases, and the gene matches miss 7 bases of the junction. CDR1 and CDR2 (MNHEY, SVGAGI) derive from the germline V gene.